The next 10 T cell receptor beta chains were all read from a single sample in a study of patients and donors after allogeneic stem cell transplantation (TCRdb year 2020). Receptor libraries were prepared by RT-PCR. The instrument was a NextSeq 550. The raw public data were reprocessed by TCRdb itself: fastp quality trimming at Q25, MiXCR clonotype calling, in-frame beta chains only. Records with the same CDR3 protein are collapsed into one entry carrying the most frequent genes and DNA. The sample table shows hundreds of thousands of distinct CDR3 sequences, and about a sixth are seen once. The biggest ten clones account for 7.2% of the sample. The material sequenced was blood, either unsorted or a sorted T cell fraction (not recorded which). The origin of the receptors is a human donor who was either an allogeneic HSCT recipient or a stem cell or donor lymphocyte infusion donor (not recorded which). It is not recorded whose cells these are; they may come from a transplant donor.

This clonotype was observed a handful of times. The V call is TRBV5-1, the J call TRBJ2-5; tentatively, D is TRBD2 (5 bases). Trimming cost V 6 bases and J 2 bases, with 14 bases left between them. There are 14 residues in the CDR3. CDR1 and CDR2 from the germline V gene are SGHRS and YFSETQ. The CDR3: CASTVGLAQETQYF. The CDR3 DNA follows: TGCGCCAGCACCGTTGGTTTAGCGCAAGAGACCCAGTACTTC.

As concerns this clonotype: A clone one base away is much larger, so this may be a read error. The V call is TRBV9, the J call TRBJ2-2, with no clear D. This CDR3 contains 19 residues. Germline V gene data show CDR1 as SGDLS and CDR2 as YYNGEE. CDR3 bases: TGTGCCAGCAGCGTAGGGCTGGAATCACGGTCGATAAACACCGTGGAGCTGTTTTTT. Translating gives CASSVGLESRSINTVELFF. Variable domain in full (rest from reference TRBV9 and TRBJ2-2): DSGVTQTPKHLITATGQRVTLRCSPRSGDLSVYWYQQSLDQGLQFLIQYYNGEERAKGNILERFSAQQFPDLHSELNLSSLELGDSALYFCASSVGLESRSINTVELFFGEGSRLTVL.

The table lists this clonotype with a few counts. This chain joins TRBV24-1 and TRBJ2-3; D is possibly TRBD1 or TRBD2 (5 bases each). In germline, CDR1 is KGHDR, CDR2 SFDVKD. V lost 4 bases and J lost 6, with 13 bases in between. The CDR3 covers 14 residues. CDR3 nucleotides: TGTGCCACCAGTGAACATGGGACGAAGGATACGCAGTATTTT. Protein sequence: CATSEHGTKDTQYF.

This chain uses TRBV12-3 or TRBV12-4 with TRBJ1-6; 7 nucleotides align to TRBD1. V was pared by 8 bases and J by 7 bases, with 5 bases of the junction left unmatched. This CDR3 is built from 13 residues. The CDR3 nucleotides read TGTGCCAGCCGCGACAGGGTCAATTCACCCCTCCACTTT. Encoded protein: CASRDRVNSPLHF.

V usage is TRBV19 and J usage is TRBJ2-1; TRBD2 matches at 7 bases. V gave up 1 base and J gave up 3 bases; unmatched junction bases: 0. There are 14 residues in the CDR3. Germline CDR1 reads LNHDA; CDR2 reads SQIVND (reference sequence). CDR3 nucleotide sequence: TGTGCCAGTAGTATAGGGGACTACTACAATGAGCAGTTCTTC. Amino acid sequence: CASSIGDYYNEQFF.

This chain links TRBV7-2 with TRBJ2-1; 7 positions agree with TRBD2. V dropped 2 bases and J dropped 0; count of bases not matched to a gene: 4. Germline V gives CDR1 SGHTA, CDR2 FQGNSA. The CDR3 totals 16 residues. This CDR3 reads CASSLMGGSSYNEQFF. The CDR3 DNA reads TGTGCCAGCAGCTTAATGGGCGGGAGCTCCTACAATGAGCAGTTCTTC.

This chain links TRBV20-1 with TRBJ1-2; 9 bases are shared with TRBD1. Germline loops: CDR1 DFQATT, CDR2 SNEGSKA (reference sequence). The CDR3 covers 16 residues. After removal of 0 bases from V and 8 bases from J, the junction contained 13 bases not matched to a gene. The CDR3 here is CSARDSGQGRGFGYTF. The CDR3 nucleotides are TGCAGTGCTAGAGACTCAGGACAGGGGCGGGGGTTCGGCTACACCTTC.

This clonotype was counted a few times. The chain is built from TRBV20-1 and TRBJ2-5; TRBD1 agrees at 7 bases. Germline V lookup: CDR1 DFQATT, CDR2 SNEGSKA (reference sequence). The CDR3 length is 13 residues. V was pared by 5 bases and J by 5 bases, with 8 bases of the junction left unmatched. The CDR3 region has the DNA TGCAGTGCTCCGCGAACAGGGGAGGAGACCCAGTACTTC. It specifies CSAPRTGEETQYF.

The CDR3 loop is CASSLARGARETQYF. The CDR3 nucleotides read TGTGCCAGCAGCTTAGCGAGAGGGGCCCGGGAGACCCAGTACTTC. The chain links TRBV7-9 to TRBJ2-5; D is tentatively TRBD1 or TRBD2 (5 bases each). V was shortened by 0 bases and J by 5 bases, with 13 bases between the two germline ends. The CDR3 contains 15 residues. The germline V gene has CDR1 SEHNR and CDR2 FQNEAQ (reference sequence).

The V call is TRBV18, the J call TRBJ2-5; D is unclear. Germline lookup yields CDR1 KGHSH and CDR2 LQKENI. The CDR3 sequence is 16 residues long. Trimming took 0 bases from V and 5 from J, leaving 16 bases between them. The CDR3 reads CASSPPSPWGRETQYF. CDR3 nucleotides: TGTGCCAGCTCACCACCGTCGCCTTGGGGTCGGGAGACCCAGTACTTC.